The source of this TCR beta chain is a study of siplizumab effects on memory and regulatory T cells. Libraries were prepared by immunoSEQ multiplex PCR; TCRdb keeps only in-frame clonotypes and omits some of them. The table has 100,000 or so clones, roughly 94% seen once. The CDR3 has 16 amino acids. V was shortened by 3 bases and J by 0 bases, with 12 bases between the two germline ends. Germline assignment: CDR1 SGHRS and CDR2 YFSETQ. The sequence derives from a human donor in good health. The rearrangement joins TRBV5-1 to TRBJ2-2; D is ambiguous. Sequencing was carried out using Tregs sorted from blood. For the CDR3, the DNA is TGCGCCAGCAGCTGGGAAAGGCTAGCGAACACCGGGGAGCTGTTTTTT. The encoded protein is CASSWERLANTGELFF.